The rows below give T cell receptor beta chains drawn from one sample of a study of T cells in Graves' hyperthyroidism and ophthalmopathy. TCRdb redid the calling of the multiplex PCR reads with MiXCR, one entry per CDR3 protein. The table shows about 610,000 distinct CDR3 sequences, with approximately 15% occurring only once. The specimen sequenced was blood. The receptors come from a woman aged 40 to 50 with Graves' ophthalmopathy. CDR3s include the opening cysteine and the closing phenylalanine or tryptophan. Fields, in order: clone size, V gene, D gene, J gene, CDR3 DNA, CDR3 protein. The D gene is left open where the match is weak. A clone size is listed for some rows: how often the clone was seen (once, few, many), or a class if it is expanded.

many	TRBV15	TRBD2	TRBJ2-5	TGTGCCACCAGCAGCCGGGGGGGAGAGACCCAGTACTTC	CATSSRGGETQYF
many	TRBV28	-	TRBJ2-7	TGTGCCAGCGCCTCCGGGGAATACGAGCAGTACTTC	CASASGEYEQYF
many	TRBV3-1	-	TRBJ1-5	TGTGCCAGCTCGGGTCAGCCCCAGCATTTT	CASSGQPQHF
many	TRBV28	TRBD2	TRBJ2-7	TGTGCCAGCAGCCTGGCTAGCGGGATCTACGAGCAGTACTTC	CASSLASGIYEQYF
many	TRBV5-1	-	TRBJ1-3	TGCGCCAGCAGCCGGGAGACACCTGGAAACACCATATATTTT	CASSRETPGNTIYF
-	TRBV28	TRBD1	TRBJ2-2	TGTGCCAGCAGATACCAAGACAGGGTTATTGAAGGCGGGGAGCTGTTTTTT	CASRYQDRVIEGGELFF
-	TRBV7-2	-	TRBJ1-2	TGTGCCAGCAGCTTAGCGGGGCCTACAAGCTTGGGCTACACCTTC	CASSLAGPTSLGYTF
-	TRBV11-2	-	TRBJ1-1	TGTGCCAGCAGCTCCGCGGATCTCGCTGGGCTGAGGGGAGCTTTCTTT	CASSSADLAGLRGAFF
few	TRBV15	-	TRBJ1-5	TGTGCCACCAGCAGGGCAGAGAATCAGCCCCAGCATTTT	CATSRAENQPQHF
few	TRBV11-3	TRBD2	TRBJ2-7	TGTGCCAGCAGCCTCGGGACTAGCAGCACCTACGAGCAGTACTTC	CASSLGTSSTYEQYF
many	TRBV27	-	TRBJ1-1	TGTGCCAGCACCCCGAGAGGGAGGAACACTGAAGCTTTCTTT	CASTPRGRNTEAFF
many	TRBV7-2	TRBD2	TRBJ2-5	TGTGCCAGCAGCTTAGGGGGAGGGTTAGCTACGCCGGAGACCCAGTACTTC	CASSLGGGLATPETQYF
many	TRBV18	-	TRBJ1-1	TGTGCCAGCTCAAACCCGGTAACGGGCCCGCTGAACACTGAAGCTTTCTTT	CASSNPVTGPLNTEAFF
many	TRBV12-3/TRBV12-4	-	TRBJ2-7	TGTGCCAGCAGGAGGGACGGCTACGAGCAGTACTTC	CASRRDGYEQYF
many	TRBV24-1	TRBD2	TRBJ2-5	TGTGCCACCAGTGATTTGAGCACTAGCGGCCAAGAGACCCAGTACTTC	CATSDLSTSGQETQYF
-	TRBV29-1	-	TRBJ2-7	TGCAGCGCCACAGGAGCCGAATACCCCTACGAGCAGTACTTC	CSATGAEYPYEQYF
-	TRBV4-1	-	TRBJ1-2	TGCGCCAGCAGCCAAGACACCCTCCACGGTGGTATAGACTCCAACTATGGCTACACCTTC	CASSQDTLHGGIDSNYGYTF
-	TRBV27	-	TRBJ2-5	TGTGCCAGCAGTTTATTCTGGCAGGAAGAGACCCAGTACTTC	CASSLFWQEETQYF
-	TRBV7-3	TRBD1	TRBJ2-2	TGTGCCAGCACCACAGGGACAGACAACACCGGGGAGCTGTTTTTT	CASTTGTDNTGELFF
-	TRBV6-2/TRBV6-3	-	TRBJ2-7	TGTGCCAGCAGTTACTTTTCCGGGAGCGGCTACGAGCAGTACTTC	CASSYFSGSGYEQYF
many	TRBV4-3	-	TRBJ2-7	TGCGCCAGCAGCCAAGATTGGGCGACCAGGGGCTACGAGCAGTACTTC	CASSQDWATRGYEQYF
many	TRBV20-1	-	TRBJ1-2	TGCAGTGCTAGAGGGGCAGTCTATGGCTACACCTTC	CSARGAVYGYTF
few	TRBV10-3	TRBD2	TRBJ2-7	TGTGCCATCACACGGAGCGGGAGTATATACGAGCAGTACTTC	CAITRSGSIYEQYF
many	TRBV18	-	TRBJ1-2	TGTGCCAGCTCGATCGGACGGACGATGAACTATGGCTACACCTTC	CASSIGRTMNYGYTF
-	TRBV7-2	-	TRBJ2-3	TGTGCCAGCAGCTTCGCCGGACTACCGACAGATACGCAGTATTTT	CASSFAGLPTDTQYF
many	TRBV11-2	TRBD1	TRBJ1-1	TGTGCCAGCAGCTTAATCATACCCCCCAGGGGGGGGACTGAAGCTTTCTTT	CASSLIIPPRGGTEAFF
many	TRBV7-2	-	TRBJ2-4	TGTGCCAGCAGCTTCCCCGGGGAGGTCAAAAACATTCAGTACTTC	CASSFPGEVKNIQYF
-	TRBV7-9	-	TRBJ2-2	TGTGCCAGCAGCCAAACAGGGCTTGGAACCGGGGAGCTGTTTTTT	CASSQTGLGTGELFF
many	TRBV11-2	-	TRBJ1-2	TGTGCCAGCAGCCCTTCTGGGGACTATGGCTACACCTTC	CASSPSGDYGYTF
-	TRBV11-3	-	TRBJ2-7	TGTGCCAGCAGCTTTAACGGGGAGGCTAATTTC	CASSFNGEANF
many	TRBV27	-	TRBJ1-6	TGTGCCAGCAGTTTAAGGGGTAGGAATTCACCCCTCCACTTT	CASSLRGRNSPLHF
many	TRBV28	-	TRBJ1-2	TGTGCCAGCAGTACAGGGCGCTGGGACTATGGCTACACCTTC	CASSTGRWDYGYTF
-	TRBV19	TRBD2	TRBJ2-2	TGTGCCAGTAGTATCGGGGGACTAGCGGGAGATGGGCCCGGGGAGCTGTTTTTT	CASSIGGLAGDGPGELFF
many	TRBV27	-	TRBJ1-1	TGTGCCAGCGGACAGACAGGGAACACTGAAGCTTTCTTT	CASGQTGNTEAFF
few	TRBV4-1	TRBD2	TRBJ2-7	TGCGCCAGCAGCCAAGAAACCTCGACTAGCGGGAGAAGCTCCTACGAGCAGTACTTC	CASSQETSTSGRSSYEQYF
many	TRBV6-2/TRBV6-3	-	TRBJ1-1	TGTGCCAGCACCGACATGAGGAAAAACACTGAAGCTTTCTTT	CASTDMRKNTEAFF
few	TRBV29-1	TRBD1	TRBJ2-7	TGCAGCGTTTGGACAGGGTCGGGGTACGAGCAGTACTTC	CSVWTGSGYEQYF